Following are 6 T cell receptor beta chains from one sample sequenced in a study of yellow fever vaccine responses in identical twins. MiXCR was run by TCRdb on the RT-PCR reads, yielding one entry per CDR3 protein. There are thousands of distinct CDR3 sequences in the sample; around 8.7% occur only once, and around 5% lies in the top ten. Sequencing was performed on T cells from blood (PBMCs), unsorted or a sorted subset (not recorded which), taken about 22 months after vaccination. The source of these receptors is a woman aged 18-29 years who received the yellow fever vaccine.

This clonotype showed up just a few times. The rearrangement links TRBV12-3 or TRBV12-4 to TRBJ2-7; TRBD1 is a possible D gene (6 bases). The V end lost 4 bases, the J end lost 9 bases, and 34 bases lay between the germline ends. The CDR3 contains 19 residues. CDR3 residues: CASSSFRDTQPYEQIAQYF. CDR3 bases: TGTGCCAGCAGTTCGTTCCGGGACACACAACCCTACGAGCAAATTGCGCAGTACTTC.

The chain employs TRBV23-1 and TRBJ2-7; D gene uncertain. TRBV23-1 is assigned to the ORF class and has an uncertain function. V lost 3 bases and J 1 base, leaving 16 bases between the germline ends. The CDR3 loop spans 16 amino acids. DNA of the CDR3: TGCGCCAGCAGTCAGCCCCGCCTCGAAATTTCCTACGAGCAGTACTTC. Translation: CASSQPRLEISYEQYF.

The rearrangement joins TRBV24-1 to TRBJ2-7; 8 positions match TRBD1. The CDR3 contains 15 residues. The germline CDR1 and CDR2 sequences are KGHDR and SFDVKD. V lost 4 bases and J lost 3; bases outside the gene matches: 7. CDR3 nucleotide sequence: TGTGCCACCAGTGACCAAACAGACAGGGGCTACGAGCAGTACTTC. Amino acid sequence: CATSDQTDRGYEQYF.

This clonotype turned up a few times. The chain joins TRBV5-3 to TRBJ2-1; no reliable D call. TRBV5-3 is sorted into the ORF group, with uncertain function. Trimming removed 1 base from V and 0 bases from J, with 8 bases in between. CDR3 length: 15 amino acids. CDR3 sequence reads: CARSLLACSYNEQFF. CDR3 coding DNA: TGTGCCAGAAGCTTGCTCGCATGCTCCTACAATGAGCAGTTCTTC.

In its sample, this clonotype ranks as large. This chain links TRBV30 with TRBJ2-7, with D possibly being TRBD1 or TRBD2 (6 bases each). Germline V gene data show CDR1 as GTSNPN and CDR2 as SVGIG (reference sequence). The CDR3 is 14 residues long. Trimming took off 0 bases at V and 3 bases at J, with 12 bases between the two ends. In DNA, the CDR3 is TGTGCCTGGAGTGTCATAGGGGGGTTCTACGAGCAGTACTTC. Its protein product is CAWSVIGGFYEQYF.

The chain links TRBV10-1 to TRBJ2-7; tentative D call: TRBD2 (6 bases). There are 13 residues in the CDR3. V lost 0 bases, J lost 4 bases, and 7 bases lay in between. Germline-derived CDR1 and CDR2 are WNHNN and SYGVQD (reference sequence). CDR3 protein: CASSESGGYEQYF. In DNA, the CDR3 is TGCGCCAGCAGTGAGTCGGGGGGATACGAGCAGTACTTC.